Here is one TCR beta chain with its context. How the authors handled the data: Estimation of nucleated cell counts relied on the amplification of reference gene primers. Clones were read by immunoSEQ multiplex PCR, and TCRdb kept only the in-frame ones, dropping some. V and J calls and clone size come straight from that table; D and trimming were deduced from the DNA. Of some 400,000 clones listed, around 87% are singletons. The source of the sample is a study of blood T cell repertoires in COVID-19. The CDR3 spans 14 residues. V lost 4 bases and J lost 0; bases outside the gene matches: 3. The germline V gene has CDR1 SQVTM and CDR2 ANQGSEA.

The sequence was obtained from a woman in her sixties with COVID-19, enrolled during active disease. Sequencing was carried out using peripheral blood. J is TRBJ2-7 and V is TRBV29-1; 10 nucleotides agree with TRBD1. CDR3 region: CSVGWTGGSYEQYF. In DNA form, the CDR3 reads TGCAGCGTTGGGTGGACAGGGGGCTCCTACGAGCAGTACTTC.